The entry that follows covers one T cell receptor beta chain sequence. The cDNA was synthesized by means of template-switch 5'RACE, which was carried out with 10-nucleotide random UMIs. Using its own MiXCR run on the 5' RACE reads, TCRdb lists one record per CDR3 protein. Of roughly 57,000 distinct CDR3 sequences in the sample, approximately 25% were seen once. The sample belongs to a study of neurological immune-mediated disorders. Time point here: technical triplicate 2. The CDR3 runs to 16 residues. Trimming shortened V by 3 bases and J by 5 bases, and 19 bases separated the two germline ends. The chain joins TRBV12-3 or TRBV12-4 to TRBJ1-1; the D is unclear. The specimen sequenced was PBMCs. The sequence was obtained from a man between 60 and 75 years old with HTLV-1-associated myelopathy (HAM/TSP). The CDR3 nucleotides read TGTGCCAGCAGTTTTTCCCCCCAGACACGGACGACTGAAGCTTTCTTT. Amino acid sequence: CASSFSPQTRTTEAFF.